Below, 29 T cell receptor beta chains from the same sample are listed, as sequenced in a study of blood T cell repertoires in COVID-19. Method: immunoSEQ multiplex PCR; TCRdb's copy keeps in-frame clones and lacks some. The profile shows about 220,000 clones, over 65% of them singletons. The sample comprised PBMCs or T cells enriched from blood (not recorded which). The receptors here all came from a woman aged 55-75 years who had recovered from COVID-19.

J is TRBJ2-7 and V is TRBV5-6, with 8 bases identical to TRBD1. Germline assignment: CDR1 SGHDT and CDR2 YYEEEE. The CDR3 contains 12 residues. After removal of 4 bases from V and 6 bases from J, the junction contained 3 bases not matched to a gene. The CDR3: CASSQTGAEQYF. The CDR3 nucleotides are TGTGCCAGCAGCCAGACAGGGGCCGAGCAGTACTTC.

CDR3 amino acids: CASSEGPGGDTQYF. Written as DNA, the CDR3 is TGTGCCAGCAGCGAGGGTCCCGGGGGGGATACGCAGTATTTT. This chain uses TRBV11-2 with TRBJ2-3; 7 bases line up with TRBD2. The CDR3 spans 14 residues. Looked up from germline, CDR1 is SGHAT and CDR2 is FQNNGV. Germline trimming cut 5 bases from V and 6 bases from J; bases unmatched to any gene: 8.

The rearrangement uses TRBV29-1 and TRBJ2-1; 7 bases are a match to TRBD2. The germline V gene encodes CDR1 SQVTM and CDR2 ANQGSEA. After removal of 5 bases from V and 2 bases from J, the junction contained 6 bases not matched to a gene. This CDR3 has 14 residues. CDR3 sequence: CSVPSGRTYNEQFF. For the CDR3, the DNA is TGCAGCGTTCCTAGCGGCAGAACCTACAATGAGCAGTTCTTC.

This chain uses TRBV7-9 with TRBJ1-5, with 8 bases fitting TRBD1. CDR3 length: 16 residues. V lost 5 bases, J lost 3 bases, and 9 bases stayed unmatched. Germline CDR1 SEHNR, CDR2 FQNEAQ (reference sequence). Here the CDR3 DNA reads TGTGCCAGCAGCAGCTACCGGGACAGGATCAATCAGCCCCAGCATTTT. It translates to CASSSYRDRINQPQHF.

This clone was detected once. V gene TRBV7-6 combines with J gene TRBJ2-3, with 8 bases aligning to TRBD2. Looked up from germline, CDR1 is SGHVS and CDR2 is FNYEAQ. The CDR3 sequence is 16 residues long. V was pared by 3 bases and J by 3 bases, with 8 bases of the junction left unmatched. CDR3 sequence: CASSLGGTRITDTQYF. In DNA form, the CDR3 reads TGTGCCAGCAGCTTGGGAGGGACTAGAATAACAGATACGCAGTATTTT.

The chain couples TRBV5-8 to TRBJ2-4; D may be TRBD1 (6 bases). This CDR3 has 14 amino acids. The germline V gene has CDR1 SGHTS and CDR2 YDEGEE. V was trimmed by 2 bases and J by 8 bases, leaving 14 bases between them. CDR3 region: CASSLRQVEYIQYF. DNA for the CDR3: TGTGCCAGCAGCTTAAGACAGGTCGAGTACATTCAGTACTTC.

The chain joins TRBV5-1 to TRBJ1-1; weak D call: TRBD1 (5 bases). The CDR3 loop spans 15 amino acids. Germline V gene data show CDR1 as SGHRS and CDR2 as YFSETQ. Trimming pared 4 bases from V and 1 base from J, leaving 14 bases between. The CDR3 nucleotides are TGCGCCAGCAGCACTTACCAAACAGGGAACACTGAAGCTTTCTTT. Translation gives CASSTYQTGNTEAFF.

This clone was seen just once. CDR3 bases: TGTGCCAGCAGGACAGGGGTGGGGTATGTGGAAGCTTTCTTT. Translated, it gives CASRTGVGYVEAFF. The chain recombines TRBV27 with TRBJ1-1; 8 positions agree with TRBD1. This CDR3 has 14 amino acids. Per the germline V gene, CDR1 is MNHEY and CDR2 is SMNVEV (reference sequence). The J segment lost 8 bases and the V segment lost 6 bases, leaving 11 bases of the junction unmatched.

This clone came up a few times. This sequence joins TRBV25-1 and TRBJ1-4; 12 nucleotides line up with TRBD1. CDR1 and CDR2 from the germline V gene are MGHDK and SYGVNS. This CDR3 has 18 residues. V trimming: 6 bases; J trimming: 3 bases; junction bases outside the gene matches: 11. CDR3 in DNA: TGTGCCAGCAGCCTCCCTCCGGGACAGGGGGCCCCTAATGAAAAACTGTTTTTT. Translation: CASSLPPGQGAPNEKLFF. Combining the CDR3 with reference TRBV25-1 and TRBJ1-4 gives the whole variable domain EADIYQTPRYLVIGTGKKITLECSQTMGHDKMYWYQQDPGMELHLIHYSYGVNSTEKGDLSSESTVSRIRTEHFPLTLESARPSHTSQYLCASSLPPGQGAPNEKLFFGSGTQLSVL.

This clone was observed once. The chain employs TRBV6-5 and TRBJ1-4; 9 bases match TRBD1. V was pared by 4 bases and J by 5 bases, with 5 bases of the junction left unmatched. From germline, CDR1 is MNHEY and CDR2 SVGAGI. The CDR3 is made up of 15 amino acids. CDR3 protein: CASSWDDRGNEKLFF. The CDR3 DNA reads TGTGCCAGCAGTTGGGACGACAGGGGGAATGAAAAACTGTTTTTT.

The CDR3 DNA sequence: TGCGCCAGCAGCTTGGACAGCCATCAGCCCCAGCATTTT. Its protein product is CASSLDSHQPQHF. The rearrangement uses TRBV5-1 and TRBJ1-5, with D hard to call. The V end lost 0 bases, the J end lost 5 bases, and 6 bases lay between the germline ends. Germline CDR1 is SGHRS and CDR2 is YFSETQ. The CDR3 length is 13 residues. The whole variable domain, remainder taken from reference TRBV5-1 and TRBJ1-5, is KAGVTQTPRYLIKTRGQQVTLSCSPISGHRSVSWYQQTPGQGLQFLFEYFSETQRNKGNFPGRFSGRQFSNSRSEMNVSTLELGDSALYLCASSLDSHQPQHFGDGTRLSIL.

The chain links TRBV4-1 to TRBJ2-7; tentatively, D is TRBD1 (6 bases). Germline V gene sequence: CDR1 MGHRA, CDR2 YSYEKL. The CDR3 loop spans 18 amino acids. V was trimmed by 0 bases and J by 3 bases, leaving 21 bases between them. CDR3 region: CASSQDTTGYLAFYEQYF. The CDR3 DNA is TGCGCCAGCAGCCAAGATACCACAGGGTATCTGGCTTTCTACGAGCAGTACTTC.

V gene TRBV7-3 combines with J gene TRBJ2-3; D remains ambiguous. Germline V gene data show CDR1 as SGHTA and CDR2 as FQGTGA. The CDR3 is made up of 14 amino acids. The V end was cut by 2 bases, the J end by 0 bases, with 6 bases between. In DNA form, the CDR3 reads TGTGCCAGCAGCTTATGGCACAGCACAGATACGCAGTATTTT. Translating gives CASSLWHSTDTQYF.

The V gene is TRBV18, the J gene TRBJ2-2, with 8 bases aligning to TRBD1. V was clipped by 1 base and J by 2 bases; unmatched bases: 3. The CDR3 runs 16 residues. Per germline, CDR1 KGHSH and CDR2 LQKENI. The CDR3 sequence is CASSPQGQGNTGELFF. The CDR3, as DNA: TGTGCCAGCTCACCACAAGGACAGGGTAACACCGGGGAGCTGTTTTTT.

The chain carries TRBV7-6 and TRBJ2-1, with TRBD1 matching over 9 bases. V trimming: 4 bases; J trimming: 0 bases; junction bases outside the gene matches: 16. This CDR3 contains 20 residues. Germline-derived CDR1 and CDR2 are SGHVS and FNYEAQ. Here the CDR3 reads CASSSQGQGKVRGSYNEQFF. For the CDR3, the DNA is TGTGCCAGCAGCTCCCAGGGACAGGGTAAAGTAAGGGGCTCCTACAATGAGCAGTTCTTC.

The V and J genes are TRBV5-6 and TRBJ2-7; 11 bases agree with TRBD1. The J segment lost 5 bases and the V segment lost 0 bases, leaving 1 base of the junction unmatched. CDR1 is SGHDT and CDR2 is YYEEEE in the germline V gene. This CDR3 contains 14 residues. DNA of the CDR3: TGTGCCAGCAGCTTGGGGACAGGGGGCAACGAGCAGTACTTC. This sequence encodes CASSLGTGGNEQYF.

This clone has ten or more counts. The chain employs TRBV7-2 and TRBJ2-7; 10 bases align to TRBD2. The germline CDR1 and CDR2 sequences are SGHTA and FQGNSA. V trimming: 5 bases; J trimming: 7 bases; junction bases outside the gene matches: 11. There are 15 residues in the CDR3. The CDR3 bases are TGTGCCAGCAGCGCCGACAGCGGGGGGGCGGAGGAGCAGTACTTC. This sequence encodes CASSADSGGAEEQYF.

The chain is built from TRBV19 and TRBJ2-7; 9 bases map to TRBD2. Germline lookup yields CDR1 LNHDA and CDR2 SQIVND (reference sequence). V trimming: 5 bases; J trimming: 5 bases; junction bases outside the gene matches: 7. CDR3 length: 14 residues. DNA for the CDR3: TGTGCCAGTAGTTCTAGCGGGGTTCTCCACGAGCAGTACTTC. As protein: CASSSSGVLHEQYF.

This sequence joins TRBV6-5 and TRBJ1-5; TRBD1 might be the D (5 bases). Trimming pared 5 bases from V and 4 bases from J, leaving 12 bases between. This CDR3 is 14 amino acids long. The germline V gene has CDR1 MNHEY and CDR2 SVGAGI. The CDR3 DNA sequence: TGTGCCAGCAGTCCATTAGGGGCTAATCAGCCCCAGCATTTT. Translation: CASSPLGANQPQHF.

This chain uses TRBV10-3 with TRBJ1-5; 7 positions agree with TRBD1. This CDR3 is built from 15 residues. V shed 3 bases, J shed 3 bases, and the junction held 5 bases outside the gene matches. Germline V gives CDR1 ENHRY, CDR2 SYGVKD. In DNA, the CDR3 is TGTGCCATCAGTGACAGGGACAGTTCCAATCAGCCCCAGCATTTT. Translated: CAISDRDSSNQPQHF.

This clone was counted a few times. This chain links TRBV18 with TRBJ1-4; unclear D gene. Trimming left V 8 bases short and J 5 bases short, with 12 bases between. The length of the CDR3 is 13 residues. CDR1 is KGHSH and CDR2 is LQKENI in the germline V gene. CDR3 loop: CASLRGENEKLFF. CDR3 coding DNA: TGTGCCAGCCTACGAGGTGAAAATGAAAAACTGTTTTTT.

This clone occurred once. CDR3 protein: CASSLGTGHSNQPQHF. In nucleotides, the CDR3 is TGTGCCAGCAGCTTGGGGACAGGGCATAGCAATCAGCCCCAGCATTTT. This chain links TRBV11-3 with TRBJ1-5; 9 bases match TRBD1. Germline CDR1 is SGHNT and CDR2 is YENEEA. This CDR3 contains 16 residues. V trimming: 3 bases; J trimming: 0 bases; junction bases outside the gene matches: 3.

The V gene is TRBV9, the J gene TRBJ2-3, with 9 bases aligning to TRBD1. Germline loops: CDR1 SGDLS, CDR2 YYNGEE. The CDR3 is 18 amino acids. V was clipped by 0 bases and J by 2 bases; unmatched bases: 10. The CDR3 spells CASSVEEGGQGTTDTQYF. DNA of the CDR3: TGTGCCAGCAGCGTAGAGGAGGGAGGACAGGGGACCACAGATACGCAGTATTTT.

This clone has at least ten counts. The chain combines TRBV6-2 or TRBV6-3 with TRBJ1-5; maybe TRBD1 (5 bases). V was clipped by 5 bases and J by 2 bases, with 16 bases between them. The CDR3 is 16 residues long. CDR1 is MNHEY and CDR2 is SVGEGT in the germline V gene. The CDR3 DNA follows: TGTGCCAGCAGTCCCCCCTGGGGGGAGGGCAATCAGCCCCAGCATTTT. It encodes CASSPPWGEGNQPQHF.

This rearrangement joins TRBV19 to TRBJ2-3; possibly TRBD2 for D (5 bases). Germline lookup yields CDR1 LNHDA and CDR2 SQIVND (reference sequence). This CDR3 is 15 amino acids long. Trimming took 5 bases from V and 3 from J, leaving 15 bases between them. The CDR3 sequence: CASSQSGPLTDTQYF. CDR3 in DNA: TGTGCCAGTAGTCAAAGCGGACCTCTTACAGATACGCAGTATTTT.

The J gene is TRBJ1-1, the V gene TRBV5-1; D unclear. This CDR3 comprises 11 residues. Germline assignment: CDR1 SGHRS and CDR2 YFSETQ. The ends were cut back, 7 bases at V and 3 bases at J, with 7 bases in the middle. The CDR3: CASVRDTEAFF. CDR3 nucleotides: TGCGCCAGCGTTCGAGACACTGAAGCTTTCTTT.

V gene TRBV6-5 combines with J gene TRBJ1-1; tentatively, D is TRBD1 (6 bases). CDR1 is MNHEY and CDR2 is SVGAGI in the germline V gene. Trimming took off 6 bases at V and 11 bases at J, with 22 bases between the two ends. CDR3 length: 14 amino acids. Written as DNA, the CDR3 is TGTGCCAGCAGGACAACCCCAACAGGGCTATATGCTTTCTTT. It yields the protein CASRTTPTGLYAFF.

In DNA, the CDR3 is TGTGCCAGCTCACCACCCTCTCAGGGATCAGATACGCAGTATTTT. It encodes CASSPPSQGSDTQYF. This chain joins TRBV18 and TRBJ2-3; D is perhaps TRBD1 (5 bases). Trimming took 0 bases from V and 4 from J, leaving 11 bases between them. CDR1 is KGHSH and CDR2 is LQKENI in the germline V gene. This CDR3 has 15 amino acids. The full variable domain, in which reference TRBV18 and TRBJ2-3 provide the parts outside the CDR3, is NAGVMQNPRHLVRRRGQEARLRCSPMKGHSHVYWYRQLPEEGLKFMVYLQKENIIDESGMPKERFSAEFPKEGPSILRIQQVVRGDSAAYFCASSPPSQGSDTQYFGPGTRLTVL.

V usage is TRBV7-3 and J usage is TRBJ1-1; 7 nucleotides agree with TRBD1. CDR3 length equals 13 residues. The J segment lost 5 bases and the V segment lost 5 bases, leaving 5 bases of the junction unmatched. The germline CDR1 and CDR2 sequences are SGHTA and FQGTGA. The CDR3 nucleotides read TGTGCCAGCAGCCGCGACAGGGAAACTGAAGCTTTCTTT. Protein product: CASSRDRETEAFF.